The rows below give T cell receptor beta chains drawn from one sample of a study of early stage breast cancer tumors. Generated by immunoSEQ multiplex PCR, the TCRdb table keeps only in-frame clones and is missing some. The sample yields about 28,000 clones, roughly 55% seen once. Sequencing was performed on breast tumor tissue. Receptors were obtained from a person between 50 and 60 years old with breast cancer. The CDR3 runs from the conserved cysteine through the conserved F or W. The D gene is left open where the match is weak.

v_gene: TRBV5-1; j_gene: TRBJ2-1; d_gene: -; CDR3aa: CASSSLPHQVSLNEQFF
v_gene: TRBV10-2; j_gene: TRBJ2-2; d_gene: TRBD2; CDR3aa: CAIQAGDNTGELFF
v_gene: TRBV7-2; j_gene: TRBJ2-7; d_gene: -; CDR3aa: CASSLKYEQYF
v_gene: TRBV5-6; j_gene: TRBJ2-1; d_gene: -; CDR3aa: CASSPDYLYNEQFF
v_gene: TRBV6-5; j_gene: TRBJ2-7; d_gene: TRBD2; CDR3aa: CASMGGGSYEQYF
v_gene: TRBV2; j_gene: TRBJ2-7; d_gene: TRBD2; CDR3aa: CASSEIGDYLTYEQYF
v_gene: TRBV4-2; j_gene: TRBJ2-2; d_gene: -; CDR3aa: CASSQHAGRGTGELFF
v_gene: TRBV30; j_gene: TRBJ2-1; d_gene: TRBD2; CDR3aa: CAWSKGTSGSRFRNEQFF
v_gene: TRBV7-4; j_gene: TRBJ2-7; d_gene: TRBD2; CDR3aa: CASSLAPPSGNTVGQYF
v_gene: TRBV2; j_gene: TRBJ2-7; d_gene: TRBD2; CDR3aa: CASRVTSGSSYEQYF
v_gene: TRBV30; j_gene: TRBJ2-3; d_gene: -; CDR3aa: CAWTDLGDTQYF
v_gene: TRBV5-5; j_gene: TRBJ2-1; d_gene: TRBD1; CDR3aa: CASSWEPGQGSNEQFF
v_gene: TRBV9; j_gene: TRBJ2-1; d_gene: -; CDR3aa: CASSIRDLHSNEQFF
v_gene: TRBV5-1; j_gene: TRBJ1-4; d_gene: -; CDR3aa: CASSSEGRGGEKLFF
v_gene: TRBV19; j_gene: TRBJ2-7; d_gene: TRBD2; CDR3aa: CASGLADEQYF
v_gene: TRBV11-3; j_gene: TRBJ2-3; d_gene: -; CDR3aa: CASSLYPQYF
v_gene: TRBV5-1; j_gene: TRBJ1-4; d_gene: TRBD1; CDR3aa: CASSGTGASPEKLFF
v_gene: TRBV2; j_gene: TRBJ1-2; d_gene: -; CDR3aa: CASGLATGIAGDNYGYTF
v_gene: TRBV6-6; j_gene: TRBJ1-2; d_gene: -; CDR3aa: CASSYGRGNGYTF
v_gene: TRBV9; j_gene: TRBJ1-4; d_gene: TRBD1; CDR3aa: CASSVDIGTGSNEKLFF
v_gene: TRBV5-1; j_gene: TRBJ2-2; d_gene: TRBD2; CDR3aa: CASSLAPAGGPGELFF
v_gene: TRBV7-8; j_gene: TRBJ2-2; d_gene: -; CDR3aa: CASSLDPGELFF
v_gene: TRBV2; j_gene: TRBJ2-2; d_gene: TRBD2; CDR3aa: CASSERAGVAGELFF
v_gene: TRBV10-3; j_gene: TRBJ1-4; d_gene: -; CDR3aa: CAISERNGDEKLFF
v_gene: TRBV5-1; j_gene: TRBJ2-2; d_gene: -; CDR3aa: CASSLMDSGELFF
v_gene: TRBV2; j_gene: TRBJ2-1; d_gene: -; CDR3aa: CASRKYNEQFF
v_gene: TRBV11-2; j_gene: TRBJ1-2; d_gene: TRBD1; CDR3aa: CASSPQGNYGYTF
v_gene: TRBV4-2; j_gene: TRBJ1-1; d_gene: -; CDR3aa: CASSLQGGTTEAFF
v_gene: TRBV6-4; j_gene: TRBJ2-3; d_gene: -; CDR3aa: CASSDRSTDTQYF
v_gene: TRBV29-1; j_gene: TRBJ2-1; d_gene: TRBD1; CDR3aa: CSVVTVGDRADNEQFF
v_gene: TRBV11-2; j_gene: TRBJ1-5; d_gene: -; CDR3aa: CASSLGQFNQPQHF
v_gene: TRBV19; j_gene: TRBJ1-5; d_gene: -; CDR3aa: CASSIADYRAQHF
v_gene: TRBV19; j_gene: TRBJ1-5; d_gene: -; CDR3aa: CASSIGVHQPQHF
v_gene: TRBV2; j_gene: TRBJ2-5; d_gene: TRBD2; CDR3aa: CASSSLAFQVAQYF
v_gene: TRBV9; j_gene: TRBJ2-2; d_gene: -; CDR3aa: CASSVVVAGELFF
v_gene: TRBV9; j_gene: TRBJ1-2; d_gene: TRBD1; CDR3aa: CASSPQDRQFYGYTF
v_gene: TRBV7-3; j_gene: TRBJ2-2; d_gene: -; CDR3aa: CASASNTGELFF
v_gene: TRBV2; j_gene: TRBJ1-5; d_gene: -; CDR3aa: CASTGDSNQPQHF
v_gene: TRBV6-1; j_gene: TRBJ2-7; d_gene: -; CDR3aa: CASSEALQGEQYF
v_gene: TRBV5-1; j_gene: TRBJ2-2; d_gene: -; CDR3aa: CASTFIETKGAGELFF
v_gene: TRBV27; j_gene: TRBJ2-1; d_gene: -; CDR3aa: CASSPGTRAHNEQFF
v_gene: TRBV30; j_gene: TRBJ2-7; d_gene: TRBD2; CDR3aa: CAWLAGSYEQYF
v_gene: TRBV15; j_gene: TRBJ1-3; d_gene: -; CDR3aa: CATGLPSGNTIYF
v_gene: TRBV6-1; j_gene: TRBJ2-7; d_gene: TRBD1; CDR3aa: CASCLDRGRQQYF
v_gene: TRBV27; j_gene: TRBJ1-5; d_gene: -; CDR3aa: CASSFQRGNQPQHF